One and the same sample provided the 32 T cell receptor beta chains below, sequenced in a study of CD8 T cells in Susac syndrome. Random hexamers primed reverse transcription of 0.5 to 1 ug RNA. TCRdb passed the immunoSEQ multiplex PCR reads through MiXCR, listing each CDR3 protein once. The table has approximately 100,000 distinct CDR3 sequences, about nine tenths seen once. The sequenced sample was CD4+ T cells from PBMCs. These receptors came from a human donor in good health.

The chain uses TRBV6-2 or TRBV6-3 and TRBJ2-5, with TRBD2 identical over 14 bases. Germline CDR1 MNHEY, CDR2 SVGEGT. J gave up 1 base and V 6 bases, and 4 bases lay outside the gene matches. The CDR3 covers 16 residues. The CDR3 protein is CASSRGLAGGQETQYF. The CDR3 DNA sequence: TGTGCCAGCAGCCGAGGACTAGCGGGAGGCCAAGAGACCCAGTACTTC.

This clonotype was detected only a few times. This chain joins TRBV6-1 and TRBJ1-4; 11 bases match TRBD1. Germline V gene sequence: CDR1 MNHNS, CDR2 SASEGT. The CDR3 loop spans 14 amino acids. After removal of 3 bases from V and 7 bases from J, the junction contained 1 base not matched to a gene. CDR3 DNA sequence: TGTGCCAGCAGTGAGGACAGGGGGCGTGAAAAACTGTTTTTT. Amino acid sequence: CASSEDRGREKLFF.

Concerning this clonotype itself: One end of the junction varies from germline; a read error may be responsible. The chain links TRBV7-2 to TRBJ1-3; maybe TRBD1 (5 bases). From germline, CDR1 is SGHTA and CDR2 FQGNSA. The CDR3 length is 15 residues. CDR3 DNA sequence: TGTGCCAGCAGCTCTGGGGGAGGGTCTGAAAACACCATATATTTT. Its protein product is CASSSGGGSENTIYF.

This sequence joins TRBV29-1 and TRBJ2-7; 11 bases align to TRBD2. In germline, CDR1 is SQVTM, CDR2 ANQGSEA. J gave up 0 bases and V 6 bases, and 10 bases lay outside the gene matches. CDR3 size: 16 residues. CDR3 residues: CSVRSGTSGTSYEQYF. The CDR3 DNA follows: TGCAGCGTGCGGTCCGGGACTAGCGGCACCTCCTACGAGCAGTACTTC.

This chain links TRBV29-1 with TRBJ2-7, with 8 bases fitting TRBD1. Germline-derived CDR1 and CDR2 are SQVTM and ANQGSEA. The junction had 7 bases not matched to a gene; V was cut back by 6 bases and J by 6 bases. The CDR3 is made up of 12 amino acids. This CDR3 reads CSVRTGRGEQYF. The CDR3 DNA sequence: TGCAGCGTGCGGACAGGGCGAGGCGAGCAGTACTTC.

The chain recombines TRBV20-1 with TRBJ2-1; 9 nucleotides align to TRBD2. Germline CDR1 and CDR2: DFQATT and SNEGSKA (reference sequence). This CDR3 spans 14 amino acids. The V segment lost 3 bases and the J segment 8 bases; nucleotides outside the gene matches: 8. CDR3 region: CSASPGLALDEQFF. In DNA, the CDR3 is TGCAGTGCTAGCCCGGGACTAGCATTGGATGAGCAGTTCTTC.

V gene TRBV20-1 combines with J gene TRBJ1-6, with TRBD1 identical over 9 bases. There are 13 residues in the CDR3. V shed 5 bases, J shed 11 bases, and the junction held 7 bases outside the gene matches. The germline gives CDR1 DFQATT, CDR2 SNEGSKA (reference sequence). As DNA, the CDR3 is TGCAGTGCTTTATGGACAGGGGATACACCCCTCCACTTT. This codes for CSALWTGDTPLHF.

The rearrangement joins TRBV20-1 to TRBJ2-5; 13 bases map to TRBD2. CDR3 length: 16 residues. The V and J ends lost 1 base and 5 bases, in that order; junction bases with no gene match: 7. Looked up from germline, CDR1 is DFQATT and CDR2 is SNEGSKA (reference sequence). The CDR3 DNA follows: TGCAGTGCTAGAGGAGAACTAGCGGGGGGGCCGGAGACCCAGTACTTC. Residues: CSARGELAGGPETQYF.

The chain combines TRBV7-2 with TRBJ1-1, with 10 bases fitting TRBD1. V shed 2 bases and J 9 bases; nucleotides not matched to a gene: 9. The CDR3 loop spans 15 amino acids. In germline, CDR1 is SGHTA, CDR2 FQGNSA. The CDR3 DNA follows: TGTGCCAGCAGCTTATTCTCCGACAGGGGGCGTCAAGCTTTCTTT. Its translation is CASSLFSDRGRQAFF.

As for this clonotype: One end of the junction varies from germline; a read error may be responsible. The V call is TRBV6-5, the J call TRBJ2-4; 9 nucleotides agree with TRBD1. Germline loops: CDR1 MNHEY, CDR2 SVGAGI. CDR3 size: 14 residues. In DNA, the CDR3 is TGTACCAGCAGTCCAGGACAGGGGAAAAACATTCAGTACTTC. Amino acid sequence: CTSSPGQGKNIQYF.

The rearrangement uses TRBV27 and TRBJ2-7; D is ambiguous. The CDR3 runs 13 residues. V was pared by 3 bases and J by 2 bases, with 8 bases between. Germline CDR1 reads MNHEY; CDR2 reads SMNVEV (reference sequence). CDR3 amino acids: CASSFRQTYEQYF. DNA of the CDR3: TGTGCCAGCAGTTTTAGGCAGACCTACGAGCAGTACTTC.

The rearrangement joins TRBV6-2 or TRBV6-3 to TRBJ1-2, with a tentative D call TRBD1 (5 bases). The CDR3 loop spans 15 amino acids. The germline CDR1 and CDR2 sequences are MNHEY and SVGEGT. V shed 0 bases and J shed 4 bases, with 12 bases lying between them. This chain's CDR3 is CASSYSGRRSYGYTF. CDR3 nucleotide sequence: TGTGCCAGCAGTTACTCGGGACGCCGATCCTATGGCTACACCTTC.

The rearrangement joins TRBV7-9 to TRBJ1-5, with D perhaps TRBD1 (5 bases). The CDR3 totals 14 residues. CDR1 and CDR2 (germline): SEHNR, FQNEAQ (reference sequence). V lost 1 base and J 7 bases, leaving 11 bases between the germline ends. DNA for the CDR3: TGTGCCAGCAGCTTAGTCAGGGTTGGACAGCCCCAGCATTTT. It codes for CASSLVRVGQPQHF.

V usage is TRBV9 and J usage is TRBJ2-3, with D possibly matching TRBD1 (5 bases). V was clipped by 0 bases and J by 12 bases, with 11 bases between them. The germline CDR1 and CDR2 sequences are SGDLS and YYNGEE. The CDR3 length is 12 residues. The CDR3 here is CASSVVGGAQYF. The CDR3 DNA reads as TGTGCCAGCAGCGTAGTAGGTGGGGCCCAGTATTTT.

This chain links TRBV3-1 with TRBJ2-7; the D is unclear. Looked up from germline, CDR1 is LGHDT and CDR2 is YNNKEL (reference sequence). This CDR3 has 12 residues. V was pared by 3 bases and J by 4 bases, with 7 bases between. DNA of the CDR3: TGTGCCAGCAGCCAGCTTCAATACGAGCAGTACTTC. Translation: CASSQLQYEQYF.

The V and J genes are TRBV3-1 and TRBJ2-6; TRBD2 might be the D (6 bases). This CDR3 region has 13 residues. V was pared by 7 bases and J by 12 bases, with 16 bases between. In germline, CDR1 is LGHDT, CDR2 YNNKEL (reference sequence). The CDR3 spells CASKRTGSPVLTF. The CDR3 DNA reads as TGTGCCAGCAAACGGACCGGGAGCCCCGTCCTGACTTTC.

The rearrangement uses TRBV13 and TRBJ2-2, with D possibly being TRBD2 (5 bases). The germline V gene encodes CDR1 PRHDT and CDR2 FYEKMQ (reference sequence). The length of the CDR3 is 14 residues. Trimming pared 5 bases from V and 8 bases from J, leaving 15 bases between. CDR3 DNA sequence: TGTGCCAGCAGCCCGATAGTGGAGGATGGGGAGCTGTTTTTT. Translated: CASSPIVEDGELFF.

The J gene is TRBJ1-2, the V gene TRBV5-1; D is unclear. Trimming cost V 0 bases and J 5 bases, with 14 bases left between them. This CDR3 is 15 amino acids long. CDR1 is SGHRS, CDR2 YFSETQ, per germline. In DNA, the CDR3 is TGCGCCAGCAGCTTGGGAGGCAGTAAGGAATATGGCTACACCTTC. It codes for CASSLGGSKEYGYTF. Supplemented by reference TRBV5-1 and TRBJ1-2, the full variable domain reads KAGVTQTPRYLIKTRGQQVTLSCSPISGHRSVSWYQQTPGQGLQFLFEYFSETQRNKGNFPGRFSGRQFSNSRSEMNVSTLELGDSALYLCASSLGGSKEYGYTFGSGTRLTVV.

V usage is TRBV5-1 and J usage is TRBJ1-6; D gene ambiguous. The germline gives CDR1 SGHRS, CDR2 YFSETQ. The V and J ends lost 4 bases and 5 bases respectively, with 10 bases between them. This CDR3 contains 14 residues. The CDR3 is CASSPWEDNSPLHF. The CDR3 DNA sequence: TGCGCCAGCAGCCCTTGGGAGGATAATTCACCCCTCCACTTT.

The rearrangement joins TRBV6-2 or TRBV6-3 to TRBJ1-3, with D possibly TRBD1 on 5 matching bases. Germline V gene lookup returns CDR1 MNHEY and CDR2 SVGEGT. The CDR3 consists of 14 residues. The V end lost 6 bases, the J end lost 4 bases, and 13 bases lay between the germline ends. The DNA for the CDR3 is TGTGCCAGCAGCTACCAGGGCGGCGGAAACACCATATATTTT. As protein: CASSYQGGGNTIYF.

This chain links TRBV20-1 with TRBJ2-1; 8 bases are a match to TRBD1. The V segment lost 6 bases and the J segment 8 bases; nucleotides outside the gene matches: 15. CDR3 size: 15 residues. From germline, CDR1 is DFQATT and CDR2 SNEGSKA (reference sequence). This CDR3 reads CSATAPGQGSYEQFF. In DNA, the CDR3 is TGCAGTGCCACCGCCCCCGGACAGGGATCCTATGAGCAGTTCTTC.

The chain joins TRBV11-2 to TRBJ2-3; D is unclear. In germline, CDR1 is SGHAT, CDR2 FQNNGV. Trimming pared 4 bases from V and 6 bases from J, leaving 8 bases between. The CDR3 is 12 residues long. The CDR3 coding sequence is TGTGCCAGCAGCTCCGGCTTCGATACGCAGTATTTT. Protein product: CASSSGFDTQYF.

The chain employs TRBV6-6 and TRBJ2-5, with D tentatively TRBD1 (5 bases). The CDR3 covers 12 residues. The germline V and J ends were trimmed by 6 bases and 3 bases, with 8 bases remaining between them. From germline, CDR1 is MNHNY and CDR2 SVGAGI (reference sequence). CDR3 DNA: TGTGCCAGCAGCACGACAGAAGAGACCCAGTACTTC. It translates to CASSTTEETQYF.

The DNA for the CDR3 is TGTGCCAGCAGCCACGGACACCCGAGGACTGAAGCTTTCTTT. It translates to CASSHGHPRTEAFF. The chain employs TRBV14 and TRBJ1-1, with TRBD1 as a possible D gene (5 bases). Trimming left V 3 bases short and J 5 bases short, with 13 bases between. The CDR3 loop spans 14 amino acids. CDR1 is SGHDN, CDR2 FVKESK, per germline.

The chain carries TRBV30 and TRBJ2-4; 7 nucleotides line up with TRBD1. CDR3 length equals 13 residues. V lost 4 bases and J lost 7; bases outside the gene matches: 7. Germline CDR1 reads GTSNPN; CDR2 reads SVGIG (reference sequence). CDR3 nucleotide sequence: TGTGCCTGGACGACAGGGATCGGCAACATTCAGTACTTC. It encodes CAWTTGIGNIQYF.

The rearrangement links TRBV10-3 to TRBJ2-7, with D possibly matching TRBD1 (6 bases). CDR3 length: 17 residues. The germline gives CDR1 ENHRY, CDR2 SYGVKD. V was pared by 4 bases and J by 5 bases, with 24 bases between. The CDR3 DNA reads TGTGCCATCAGTGGCTGGGTCGGGACAACCTCGGACGACGAGCAGTACTTC. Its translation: CAISGWVGTTSDDEQYF.

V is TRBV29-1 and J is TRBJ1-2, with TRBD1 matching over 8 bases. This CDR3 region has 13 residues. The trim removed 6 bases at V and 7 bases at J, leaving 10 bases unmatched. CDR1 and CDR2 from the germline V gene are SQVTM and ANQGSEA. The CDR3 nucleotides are TGCAGCGTCTCAGGGGGCGAATCTGGTGGCTACACCTTC. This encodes CSVSGGESGGYTF.

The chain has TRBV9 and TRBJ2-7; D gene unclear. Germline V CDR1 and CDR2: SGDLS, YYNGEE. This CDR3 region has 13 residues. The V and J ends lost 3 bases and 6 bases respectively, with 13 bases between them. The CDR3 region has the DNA TGTGCCAGCAGCGGAGGTGGGAAGGGCGAGCAGTACTTC. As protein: CASSGGGKGEQYF.

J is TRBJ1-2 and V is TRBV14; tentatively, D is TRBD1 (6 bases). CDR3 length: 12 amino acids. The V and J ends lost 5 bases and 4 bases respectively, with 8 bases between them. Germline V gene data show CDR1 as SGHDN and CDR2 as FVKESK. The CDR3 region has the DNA TGTGCCAGCAGCGACAGGAGCTATGGCTACACCTTC. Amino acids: CASSDRSYGYTF.

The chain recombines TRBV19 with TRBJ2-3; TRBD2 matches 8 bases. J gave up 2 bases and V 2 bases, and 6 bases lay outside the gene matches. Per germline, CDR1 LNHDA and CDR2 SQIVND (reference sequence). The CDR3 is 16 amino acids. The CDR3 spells CASSIRSGTSTDTQYF. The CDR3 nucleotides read TGTGCCAGTAGTATACGTAGCGGGACGTCCACAGATACGCAGTATTTT.

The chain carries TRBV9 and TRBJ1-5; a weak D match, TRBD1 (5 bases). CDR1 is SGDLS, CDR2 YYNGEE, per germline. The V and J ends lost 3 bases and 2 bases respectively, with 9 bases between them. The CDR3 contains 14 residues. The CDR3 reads CASSGGGGNQPQHF. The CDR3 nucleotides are TGTGCCAGCAGCGGGGGGGGAGGCAATCAGCCCCAGCATTTT.

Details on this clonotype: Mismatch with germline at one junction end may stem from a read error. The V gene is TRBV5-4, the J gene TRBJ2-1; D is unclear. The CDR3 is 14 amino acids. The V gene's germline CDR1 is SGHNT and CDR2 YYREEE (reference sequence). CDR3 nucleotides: TGTGCCAGCAGCTTACCCGTCTCCAACAATGAGCAGTTCTTC. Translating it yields CASSLPVSNNEQFF.